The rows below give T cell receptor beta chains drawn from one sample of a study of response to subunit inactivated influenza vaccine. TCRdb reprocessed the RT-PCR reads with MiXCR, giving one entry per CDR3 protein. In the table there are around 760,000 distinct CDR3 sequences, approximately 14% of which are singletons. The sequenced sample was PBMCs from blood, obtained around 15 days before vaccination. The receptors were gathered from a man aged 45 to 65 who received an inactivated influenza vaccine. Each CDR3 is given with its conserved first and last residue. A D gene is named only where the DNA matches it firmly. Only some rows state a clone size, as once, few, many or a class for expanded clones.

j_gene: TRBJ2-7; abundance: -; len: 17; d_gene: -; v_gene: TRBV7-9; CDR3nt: TGTGCCAGCAGCTTAGCGGGTCCCGGGAGAGAAGCCGACAAGCAGTACTTC; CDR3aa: CASSLAGPGREADKQYF
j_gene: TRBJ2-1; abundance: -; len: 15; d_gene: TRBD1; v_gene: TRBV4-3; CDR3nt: TGCGCCAGCAGCCAAGACGGGACAGGGTACAATGAGCAGTTCTTC; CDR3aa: CASSQDGTGYNEQFF
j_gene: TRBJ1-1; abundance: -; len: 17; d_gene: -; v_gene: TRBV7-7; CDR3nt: TGTGCCAGCAGCCCGCCAGGGGCCCGGAGAGAGGACACTGAAGCTTTCTTT; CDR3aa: CASSPPGARREDTEAFF
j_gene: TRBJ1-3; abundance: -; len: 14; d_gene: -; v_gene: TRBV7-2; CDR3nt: TGTGCCAGCAGCTTAGGCATACTTGGAAACACCATATATTTT; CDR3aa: CASSLGILGNTIYF
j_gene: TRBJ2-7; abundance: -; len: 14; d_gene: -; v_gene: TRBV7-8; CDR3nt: TGTGCCAGCAGCTTAGAGACGGGCTACTACGAGCAGTACTTC; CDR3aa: CASSLETGYYEQYF
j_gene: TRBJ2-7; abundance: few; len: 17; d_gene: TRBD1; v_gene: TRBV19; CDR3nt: TGTGCCAGTAGTATTTGGGGTATCGGACAGGGGGTCAACGAGCAGTACTTC; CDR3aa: CASSIWGIGQGVNEQYF
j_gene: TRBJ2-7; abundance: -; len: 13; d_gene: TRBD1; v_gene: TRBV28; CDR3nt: TGTGCCAGCAGTCTAAGGGACAGGTTCGAGCAGTACTTC; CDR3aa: CASSLRDRFEQYF
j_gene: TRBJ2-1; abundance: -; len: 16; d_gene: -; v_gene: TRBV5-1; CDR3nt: TGCGCCAGCAGCTTGGCCGCTAGAACGGGGGCTCATGAGCAGTTCTTC; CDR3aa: CASSLAARTGAHEQFF
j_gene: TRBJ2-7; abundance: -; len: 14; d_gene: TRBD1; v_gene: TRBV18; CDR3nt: TGTGCCAGCTCACCACTGACAGGGACCTACGAGCAGTACTTC; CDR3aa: CASSPLTGTYEQYF
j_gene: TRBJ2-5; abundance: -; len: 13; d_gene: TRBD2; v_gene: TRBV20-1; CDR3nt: TGCAGTGCTCCCGGACTAGCGAGGGAGACCCAGTACTTC; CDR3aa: CSAPGLARETQYF
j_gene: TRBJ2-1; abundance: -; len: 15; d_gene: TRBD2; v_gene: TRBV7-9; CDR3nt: TGTGCCAGCAGCGTCTGGGGGGGTCCGGCCAATGAGCAGTTCTTC; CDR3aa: CASSVWGGPANEQFF
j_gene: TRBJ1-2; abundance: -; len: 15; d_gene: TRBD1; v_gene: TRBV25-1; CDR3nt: TGTGCCAGCAGTGCGACAGGGATCCCAGGAAGGGGCTACACCTTC; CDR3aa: CASSATGIPGRGYTF
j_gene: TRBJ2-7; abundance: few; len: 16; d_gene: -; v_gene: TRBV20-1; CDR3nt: TGCAGTGCTTCCGGGACAATGGCTGGCGGGAGTGTCGAGCAGTACTTC; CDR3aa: CSASGTMAGGSVEQYF
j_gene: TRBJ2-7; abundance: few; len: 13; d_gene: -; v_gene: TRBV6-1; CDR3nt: TGTGCCAGCAGCCCCGGGACCGACTACAAGCAGTACTTC; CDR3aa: CASSPGTDYKQYF
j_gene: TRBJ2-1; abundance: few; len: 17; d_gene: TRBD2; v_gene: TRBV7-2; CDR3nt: TGTGCCAGCAGCTTAGTTCCGGGACTAGCGGGAGGGGGTGAGCAGTTCTTC; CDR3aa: CASSLVPGLAGGGEQFF
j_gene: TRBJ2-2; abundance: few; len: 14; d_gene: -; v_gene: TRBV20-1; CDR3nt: TGCAGTGCTAGCTCTCTGCTGAACACCGGGGAGCTGTTTTTT; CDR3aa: CSASSLLNTGELFF
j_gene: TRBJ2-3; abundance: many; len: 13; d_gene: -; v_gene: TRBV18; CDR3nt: TGTGCCAGCTATTCCGTTCGGGCGAATACGCAGTATTTT; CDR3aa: CASYSVRANTQYF
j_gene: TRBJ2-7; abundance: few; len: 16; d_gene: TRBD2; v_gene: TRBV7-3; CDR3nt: TGTGCCAGCAGCGGTAATAGGACTAGCACGGGACGGGAGCAGTACTTC; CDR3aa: CASSGNRTSTGREQYF
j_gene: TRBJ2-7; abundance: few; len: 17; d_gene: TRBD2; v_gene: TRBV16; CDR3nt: TGTGCCAGCAGCCAATCGAGGCTAGCGGGAGGGCCTGGCGAGCAGTACTTC; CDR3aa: CASSQSRLAGGPGEQYF
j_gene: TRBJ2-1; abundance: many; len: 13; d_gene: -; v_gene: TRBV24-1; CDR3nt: TGTGCCACCTCGTGGAGCTCCTACAATGAGCAGTTCTTC; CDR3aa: CATSWSSYNEQFF
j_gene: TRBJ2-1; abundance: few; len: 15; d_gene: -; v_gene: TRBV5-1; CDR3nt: TGCGCCAGCAGCTTGGAATGGGGGAACTACAATGAGCAGTTCTTC; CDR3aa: CASSLEWGNYNEQFF
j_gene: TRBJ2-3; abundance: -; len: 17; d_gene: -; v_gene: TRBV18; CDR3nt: TGTGCCAGCTCACCACCAGGGAGCACTCTGAGCGCAGATACGCAGTATTTT; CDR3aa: CASSPPGSTLSADTQYF
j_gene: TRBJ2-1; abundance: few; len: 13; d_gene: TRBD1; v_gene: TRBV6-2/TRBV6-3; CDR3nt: TGTGCCAGCATAACTCCAGGGGGCAATGAGCAGTTCTTC; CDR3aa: CASITPGGNEQFF
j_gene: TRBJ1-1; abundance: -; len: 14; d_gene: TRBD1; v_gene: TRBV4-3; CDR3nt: TGCGCCAGCAGCCAGGGGACAGGGCGGTTTGAAGCTTTCTTT; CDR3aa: CASSQGTGRFEAFF
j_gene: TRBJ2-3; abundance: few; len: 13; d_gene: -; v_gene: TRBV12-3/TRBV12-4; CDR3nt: TGTGCCAGCAGTTTTAGGGATGCAGATACGCAGTATTTT; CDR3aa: CASSFRDADTQYF
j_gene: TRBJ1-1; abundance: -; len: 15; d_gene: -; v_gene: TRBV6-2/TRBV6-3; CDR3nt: TGTGCCAGCCGCTCGTTACAGGGCTCCGGGACTGAAGCTTTCTTT; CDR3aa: CASRSLQGSGTEAFF
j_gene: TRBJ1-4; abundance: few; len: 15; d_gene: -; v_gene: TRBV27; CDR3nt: TGTGCCAGCAGTTTAGGTTTCGGGACGTTTGAAAAACTGTTTTTT; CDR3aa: CASSLGFGTFEKLFF
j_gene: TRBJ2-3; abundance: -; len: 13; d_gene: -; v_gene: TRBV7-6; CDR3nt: TGTGCCAGCAGCTCATCTTTCACAGATACGCAGTATTTT; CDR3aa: CASSSSFTDTQYF
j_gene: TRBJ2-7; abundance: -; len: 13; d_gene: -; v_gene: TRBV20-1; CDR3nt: TGCAGTGCTAGGCAATCAACCACCTACGAGCAGTACTTC; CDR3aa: CSARQSTTYEQYF
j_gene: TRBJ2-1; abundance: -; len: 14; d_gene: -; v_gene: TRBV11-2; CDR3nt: TGTGCCAGCAGCTTAACGGGGCCAAAAGGGGAGCAGTTCTTC; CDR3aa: CASSLTGPKGEQFF
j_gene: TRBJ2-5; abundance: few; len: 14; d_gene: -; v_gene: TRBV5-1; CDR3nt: TGCGCCAGCAGCTTGGCTAGCTCCCAAGAGACCCAGTACTTC; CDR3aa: CASSLASSQETQYF
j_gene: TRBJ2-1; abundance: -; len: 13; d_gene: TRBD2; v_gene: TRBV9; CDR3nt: TGTGCCAGCAACCGACTAGCGAGAGATGAGCAGTTCTTC; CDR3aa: CASNRLARDEQFF
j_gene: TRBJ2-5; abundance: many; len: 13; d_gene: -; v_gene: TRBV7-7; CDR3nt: TGTGCCAGCAGCTTACGAAGCCAAGAGACCCAGTACTTC; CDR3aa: CASSLRSQETQYF
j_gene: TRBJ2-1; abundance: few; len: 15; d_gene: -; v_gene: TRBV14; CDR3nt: TGTGCCAGCAGCCAATTCACGGGGTCCTACAATGAGCAGTTCTTC; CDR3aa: CASSQFTGSYNEQFF
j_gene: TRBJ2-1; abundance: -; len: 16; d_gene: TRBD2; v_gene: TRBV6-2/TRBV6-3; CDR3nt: TGTGCCAGCAGAGGAGCCGGGACTAGCGGGTACAATGAGCAGTTCTTC; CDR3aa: CASRGAGTSGYNEQFF
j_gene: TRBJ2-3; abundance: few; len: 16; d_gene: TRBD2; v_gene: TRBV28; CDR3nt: TGTGCCAGCAGTGTACTAGCGGGGGGGAAAGCAGATACGCAGTATTTT; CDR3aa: CASSVLAGGKADTQYF
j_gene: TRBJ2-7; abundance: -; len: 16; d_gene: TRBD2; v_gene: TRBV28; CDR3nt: TGTGCCAGCAGTCTCGATCTAGCGGGGGGCTACTACGAGCAGTACTTC; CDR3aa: CASSLDLAGGYYEQYF
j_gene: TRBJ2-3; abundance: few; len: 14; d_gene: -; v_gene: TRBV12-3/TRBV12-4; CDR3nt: TGTGCCAGCAGTTTTGGGGAACCCCAGGCGACGCAGTATTTT; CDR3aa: CASSFGEPQATQYF
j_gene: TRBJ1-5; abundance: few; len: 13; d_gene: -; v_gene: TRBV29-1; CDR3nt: TGCAGCGTTGAGATTGGGGGCGGTCAGCCCCAGCATTTT; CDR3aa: CSVEIGGGQPQHF
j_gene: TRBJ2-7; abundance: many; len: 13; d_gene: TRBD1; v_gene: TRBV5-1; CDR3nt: TGTGCCAGCAGTTGGACAGGGGGCTACGAGCAGTACTTC; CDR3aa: CASSWTGGYEQYF
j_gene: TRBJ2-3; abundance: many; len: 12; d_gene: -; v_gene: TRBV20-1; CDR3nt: TGCAGTGCCCCGCCCCACGGGGATACGCAGTATTTT; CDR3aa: CSAPPHGDTQYF
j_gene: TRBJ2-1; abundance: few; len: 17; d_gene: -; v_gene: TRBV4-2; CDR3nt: TGTGCCAGCAGCCAAGACAACGGCCTGCCAATAAACAATGAGCAGTTCTTC; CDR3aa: CASSQDNGLPINNEQFF
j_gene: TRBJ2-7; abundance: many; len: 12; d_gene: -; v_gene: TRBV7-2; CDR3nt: TGTGCCAGCAGCCCCCGGTCCTACGAGCAGTACTTC; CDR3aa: CASSPRSYEQYF
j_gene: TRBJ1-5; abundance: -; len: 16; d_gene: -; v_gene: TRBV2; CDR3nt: TGTGCCAGCAGTGACAGGGAAGGCTCATTCAATCAGCCCCAGCATTTT; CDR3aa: CASSDREGSFNQPQHF
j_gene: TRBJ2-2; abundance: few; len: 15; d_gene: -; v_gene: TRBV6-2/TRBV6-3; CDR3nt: TGTGCCAGCACCTCCAGCGAGGTCGACACCGGGGAGCTGTTTTTT; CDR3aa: CASTSSEVDTGELFF
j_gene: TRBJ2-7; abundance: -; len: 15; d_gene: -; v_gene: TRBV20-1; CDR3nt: TGCAGTGCTACCCGGGCCCCCTTTACAAACTACGAGCAGTACTTC; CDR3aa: CSATRAPFTNYEQYF
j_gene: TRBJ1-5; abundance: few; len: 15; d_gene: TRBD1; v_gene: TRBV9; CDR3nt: TGTGCCAGCAGCGAGGGGGCCTTTAGCAATCAGCCCCAGCATTTT; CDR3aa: CASSEGAFSNQPQHF
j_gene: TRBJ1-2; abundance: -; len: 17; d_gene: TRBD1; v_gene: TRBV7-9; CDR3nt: TGTGCCAGCAGCACCCGGGACAGGGGGAGAGTATTCTATGGCTACACCTTC; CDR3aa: CASSTRDRGRVFYGYTF
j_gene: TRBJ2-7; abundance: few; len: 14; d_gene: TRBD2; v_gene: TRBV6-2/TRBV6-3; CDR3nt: TGTGCCAGCACCGGGGACTACAGCAGGGACGAGCAGTACTTC; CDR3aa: CASTGDYSRDEQYF
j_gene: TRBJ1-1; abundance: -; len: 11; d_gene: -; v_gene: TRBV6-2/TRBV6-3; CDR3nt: TGTGCCAGCAGAAGTAGGACTGAAGCTTTCTTT; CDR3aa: CASRSRTEAFF
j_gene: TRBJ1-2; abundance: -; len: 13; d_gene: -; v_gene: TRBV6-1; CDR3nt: TGTGCCAGTTCCGGGACGTTGAACTATGGCTACACCTTC; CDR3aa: CASSGTLNYGYTF
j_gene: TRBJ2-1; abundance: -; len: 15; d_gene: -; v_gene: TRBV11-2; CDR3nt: TGTGCCAGCAGCTTAGTAGTGGGGGGACACAATGAGCAGTTCTTC; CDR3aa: CASSLVVGGHNEQFF
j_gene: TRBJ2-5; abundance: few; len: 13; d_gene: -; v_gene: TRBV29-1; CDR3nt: TGCAGCGTGGTTTGGACATCGCAAGAGACCCAGTACTTC; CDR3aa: CSVVWTSQETQYF
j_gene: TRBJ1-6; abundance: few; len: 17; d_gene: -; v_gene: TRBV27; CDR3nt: TGTGCCAGCACCCACATTAGAACAGGGATAAGAGATTCACCCCTCCACTTT; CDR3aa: CASTHIRTGIRDSPLHF